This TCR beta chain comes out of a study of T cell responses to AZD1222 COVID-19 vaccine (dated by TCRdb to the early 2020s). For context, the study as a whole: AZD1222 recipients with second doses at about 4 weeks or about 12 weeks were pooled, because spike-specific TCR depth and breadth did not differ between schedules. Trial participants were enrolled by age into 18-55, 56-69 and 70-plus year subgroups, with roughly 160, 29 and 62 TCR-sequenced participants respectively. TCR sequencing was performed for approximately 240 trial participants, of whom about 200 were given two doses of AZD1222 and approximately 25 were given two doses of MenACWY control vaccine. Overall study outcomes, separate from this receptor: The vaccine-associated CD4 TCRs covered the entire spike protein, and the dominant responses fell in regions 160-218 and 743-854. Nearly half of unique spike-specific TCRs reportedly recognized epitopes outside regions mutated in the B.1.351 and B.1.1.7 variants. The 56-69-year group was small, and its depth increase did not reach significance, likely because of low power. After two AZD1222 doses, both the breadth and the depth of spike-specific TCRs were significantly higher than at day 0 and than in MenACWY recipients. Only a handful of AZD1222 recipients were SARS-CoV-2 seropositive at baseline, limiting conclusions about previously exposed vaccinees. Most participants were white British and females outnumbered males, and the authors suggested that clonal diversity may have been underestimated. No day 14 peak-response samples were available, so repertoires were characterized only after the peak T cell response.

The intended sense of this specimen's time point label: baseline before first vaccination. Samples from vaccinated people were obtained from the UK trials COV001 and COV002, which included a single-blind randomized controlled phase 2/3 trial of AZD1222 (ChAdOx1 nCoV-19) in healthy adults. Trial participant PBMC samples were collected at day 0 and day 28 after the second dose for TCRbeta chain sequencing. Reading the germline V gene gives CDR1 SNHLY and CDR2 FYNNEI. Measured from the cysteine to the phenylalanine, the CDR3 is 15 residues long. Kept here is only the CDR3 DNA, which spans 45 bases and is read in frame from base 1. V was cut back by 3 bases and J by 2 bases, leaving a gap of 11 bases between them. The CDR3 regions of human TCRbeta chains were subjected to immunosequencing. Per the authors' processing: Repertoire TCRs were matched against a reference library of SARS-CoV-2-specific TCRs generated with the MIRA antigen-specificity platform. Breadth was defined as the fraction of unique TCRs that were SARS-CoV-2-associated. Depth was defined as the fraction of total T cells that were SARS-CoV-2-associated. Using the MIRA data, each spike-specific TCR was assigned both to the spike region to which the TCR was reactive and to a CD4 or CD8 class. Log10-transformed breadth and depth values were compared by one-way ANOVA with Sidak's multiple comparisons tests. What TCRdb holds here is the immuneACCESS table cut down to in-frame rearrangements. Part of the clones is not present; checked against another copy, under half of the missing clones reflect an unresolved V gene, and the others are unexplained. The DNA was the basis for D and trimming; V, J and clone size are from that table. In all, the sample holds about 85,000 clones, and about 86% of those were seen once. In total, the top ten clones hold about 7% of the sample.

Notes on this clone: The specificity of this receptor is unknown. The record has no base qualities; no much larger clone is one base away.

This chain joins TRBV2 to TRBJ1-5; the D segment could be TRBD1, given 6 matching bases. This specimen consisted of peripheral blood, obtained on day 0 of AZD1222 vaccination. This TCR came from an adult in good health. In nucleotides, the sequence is TGTGCCAGCAGTGAGGGGGGGCTTGGCAATCAGCCCCAGCATTTT. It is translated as CASSEGGLGNQPQHF.